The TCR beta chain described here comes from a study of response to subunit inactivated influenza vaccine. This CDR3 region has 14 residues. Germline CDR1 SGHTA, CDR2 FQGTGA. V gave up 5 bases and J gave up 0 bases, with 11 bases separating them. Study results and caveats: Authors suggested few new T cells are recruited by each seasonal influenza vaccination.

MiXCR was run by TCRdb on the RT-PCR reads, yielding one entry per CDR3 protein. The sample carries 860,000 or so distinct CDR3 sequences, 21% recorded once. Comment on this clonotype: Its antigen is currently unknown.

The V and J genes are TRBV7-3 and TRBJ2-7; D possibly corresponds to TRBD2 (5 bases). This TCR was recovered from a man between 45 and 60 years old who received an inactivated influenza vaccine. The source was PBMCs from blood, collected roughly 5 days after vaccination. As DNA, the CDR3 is TGTGCCAGCAGCCCCGGACTGCCCTCCTACGAGCAGTACTTC. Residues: CASSPGLPSYEQYF.